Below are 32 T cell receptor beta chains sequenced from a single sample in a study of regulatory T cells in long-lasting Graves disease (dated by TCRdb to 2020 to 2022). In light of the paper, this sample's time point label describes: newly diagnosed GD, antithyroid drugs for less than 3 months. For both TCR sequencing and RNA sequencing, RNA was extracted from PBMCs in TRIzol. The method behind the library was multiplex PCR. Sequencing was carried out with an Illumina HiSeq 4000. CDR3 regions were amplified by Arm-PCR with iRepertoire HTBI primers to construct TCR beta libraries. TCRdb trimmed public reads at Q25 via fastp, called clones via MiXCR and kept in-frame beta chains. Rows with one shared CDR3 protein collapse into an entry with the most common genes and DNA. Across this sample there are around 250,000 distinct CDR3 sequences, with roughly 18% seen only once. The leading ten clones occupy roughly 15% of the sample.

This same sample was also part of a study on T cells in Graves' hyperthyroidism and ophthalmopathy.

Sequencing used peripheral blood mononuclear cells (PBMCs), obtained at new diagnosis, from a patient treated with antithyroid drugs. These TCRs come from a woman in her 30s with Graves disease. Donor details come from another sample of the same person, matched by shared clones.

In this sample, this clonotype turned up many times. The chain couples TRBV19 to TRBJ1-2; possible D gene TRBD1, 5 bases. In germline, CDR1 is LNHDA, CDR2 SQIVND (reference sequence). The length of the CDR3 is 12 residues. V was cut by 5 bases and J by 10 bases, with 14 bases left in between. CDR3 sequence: CASSLNRYAYTF. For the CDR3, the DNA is TGTGCCAGTAGTCTCAACAGGTACGCCTACACCTTC.

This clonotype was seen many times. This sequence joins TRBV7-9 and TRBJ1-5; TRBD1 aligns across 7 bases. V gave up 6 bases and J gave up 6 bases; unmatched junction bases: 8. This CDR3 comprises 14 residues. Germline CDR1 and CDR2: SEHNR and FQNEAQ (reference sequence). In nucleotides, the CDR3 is TGTGCCAGCAGTTCGACAGGGTACGGTCAGCCCCAGCATTTT. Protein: CASSSTGYGQPQHF.

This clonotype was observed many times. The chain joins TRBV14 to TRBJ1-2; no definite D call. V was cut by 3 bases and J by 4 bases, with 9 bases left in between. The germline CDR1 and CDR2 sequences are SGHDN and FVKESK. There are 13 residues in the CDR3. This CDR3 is CASSHGEGYGYTF. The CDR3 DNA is TGTGCCAGCAGCCATGGGGAGGGCTATGGCTACACCTTC.

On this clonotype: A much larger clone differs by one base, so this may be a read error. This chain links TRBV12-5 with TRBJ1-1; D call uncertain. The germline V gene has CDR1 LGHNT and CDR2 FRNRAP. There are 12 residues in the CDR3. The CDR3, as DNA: TGTGTTAGTGGTTTGGGTAGGACGGAAGCTTTCTTT. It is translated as CVSGLGRTEAFF.

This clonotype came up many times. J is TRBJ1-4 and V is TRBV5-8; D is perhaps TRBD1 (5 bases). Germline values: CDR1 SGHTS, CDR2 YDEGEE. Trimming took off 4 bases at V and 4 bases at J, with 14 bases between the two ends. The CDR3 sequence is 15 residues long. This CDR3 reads CASSRTGGINEKLFF. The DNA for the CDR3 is TGTGCCAGCAGCCGTACCGGGGGGATTAATGAAAAACTGTTTTTT. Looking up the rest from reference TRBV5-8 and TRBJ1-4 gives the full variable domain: EAGVTQSPTHLIKTRGQQATLRCSPISGHTSVYWYQQALGLGLQFLLWYDEGEERNRGNFPPRFSGRQFPNYSSELNVNALELEDSALYLCASSRTGGINEKLFFGSGTQLSVL.

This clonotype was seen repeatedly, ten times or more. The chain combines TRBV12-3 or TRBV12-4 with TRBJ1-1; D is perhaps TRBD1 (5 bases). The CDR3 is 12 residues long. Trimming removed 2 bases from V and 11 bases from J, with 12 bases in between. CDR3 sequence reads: CASSLQGIFAFF. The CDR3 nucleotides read TGTGCCAGCAGTTTACAGGGTATTTTCGCTTTCTTT.

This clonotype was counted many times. CDR3 region: CASSDLDRGTGELFF. The CDR3 nucleotides are TGCGCCAGCAGTGACCTGGACAGAGGCACCGGGGAGCTGTTTTTT. The V call is TRBV10-2, the J call TRBJ2-2; possible D gene TRBD1, 6 bases. This CDR3 region has 15 residues. Trimming took 3 bases from V and 4 from J, leaving 12 bases between them. Germline CDR1 WSHSY, CDR2 SAAADI.

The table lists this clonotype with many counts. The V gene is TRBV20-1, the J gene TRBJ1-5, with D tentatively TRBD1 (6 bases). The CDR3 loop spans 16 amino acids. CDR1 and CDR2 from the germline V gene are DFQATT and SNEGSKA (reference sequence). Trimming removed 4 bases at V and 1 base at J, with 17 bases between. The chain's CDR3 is CSANLPGAGSNQPQHF. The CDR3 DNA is TGCAGTGCTAACCTCCCAGGGGCTGGGAGCAATCAGCCCCAGCATTTT.

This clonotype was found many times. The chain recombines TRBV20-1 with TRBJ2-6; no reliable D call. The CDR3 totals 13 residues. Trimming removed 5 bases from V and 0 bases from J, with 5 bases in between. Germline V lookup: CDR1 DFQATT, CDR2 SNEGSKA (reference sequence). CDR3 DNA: TGCAGTGCTCAGAGCTCTGGGGCCAACGTCCTGACTTTC. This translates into CSAQSSGANVLTF.

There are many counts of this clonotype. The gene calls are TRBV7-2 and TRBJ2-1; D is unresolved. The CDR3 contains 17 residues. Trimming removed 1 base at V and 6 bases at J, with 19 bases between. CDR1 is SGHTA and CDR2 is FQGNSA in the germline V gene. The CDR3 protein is CASSLERLWKGSNEQFF. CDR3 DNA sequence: TGTGCCAGCAGCTTAGAGCGACTGTGGAAGGGAAGCAATGAGCAGTTCTTC.

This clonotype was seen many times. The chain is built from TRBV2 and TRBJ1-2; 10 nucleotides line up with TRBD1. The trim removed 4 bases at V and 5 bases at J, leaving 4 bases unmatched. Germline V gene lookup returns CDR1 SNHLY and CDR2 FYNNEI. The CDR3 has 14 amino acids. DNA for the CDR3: TGTGCCAGCAGTGTTGACAGGGGGCAATATGGCTACACCTTC. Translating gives CASSVDRGQYGYTF.

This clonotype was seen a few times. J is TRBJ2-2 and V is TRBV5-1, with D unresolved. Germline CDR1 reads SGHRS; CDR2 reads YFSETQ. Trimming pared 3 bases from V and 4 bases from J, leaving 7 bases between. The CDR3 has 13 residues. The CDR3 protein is CASSSWGTGELFF. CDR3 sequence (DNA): TGCGCCAGCAGCTCGTGGGGCACCGGGGAGCTGTTTTTT.

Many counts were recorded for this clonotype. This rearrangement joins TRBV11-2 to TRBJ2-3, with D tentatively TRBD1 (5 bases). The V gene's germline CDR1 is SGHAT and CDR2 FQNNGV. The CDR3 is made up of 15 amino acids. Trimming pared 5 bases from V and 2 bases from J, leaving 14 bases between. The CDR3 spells CASSPKGRNTDTQYF. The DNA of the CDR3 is TGTGCCAGCAGCCCCAAGGGGCGCAACACAGATACGCAGTATTTT.

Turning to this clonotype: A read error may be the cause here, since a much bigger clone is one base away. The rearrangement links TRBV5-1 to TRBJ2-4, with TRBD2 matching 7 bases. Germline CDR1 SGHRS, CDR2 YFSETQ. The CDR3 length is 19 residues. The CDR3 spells CASSLEAEWGGLAKNSQYF. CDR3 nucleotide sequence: TGCGCCAGCAGCTTGGAAGCCGAGTGGGGGGGTCTAGCCAAAAACAGTCAGTACTTC.

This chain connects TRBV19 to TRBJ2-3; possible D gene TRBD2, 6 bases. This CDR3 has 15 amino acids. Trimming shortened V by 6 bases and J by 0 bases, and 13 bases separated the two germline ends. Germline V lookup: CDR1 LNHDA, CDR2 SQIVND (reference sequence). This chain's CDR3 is CASSDPGLSTDTQYF. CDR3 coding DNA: TGTGCCAGTAGCGATCCGGGACTTAGCACAGATACGCAGTATTTT.

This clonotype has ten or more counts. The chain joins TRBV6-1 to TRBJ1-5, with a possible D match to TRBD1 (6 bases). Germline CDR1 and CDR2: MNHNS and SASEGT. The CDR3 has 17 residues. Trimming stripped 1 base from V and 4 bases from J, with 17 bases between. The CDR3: CASSEGTAKNSNQPQHF. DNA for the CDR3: TGTGCCAGCAGTGAAGGGACAGCTAAAAATTCAAATCAGCCCCAGCATTTT.

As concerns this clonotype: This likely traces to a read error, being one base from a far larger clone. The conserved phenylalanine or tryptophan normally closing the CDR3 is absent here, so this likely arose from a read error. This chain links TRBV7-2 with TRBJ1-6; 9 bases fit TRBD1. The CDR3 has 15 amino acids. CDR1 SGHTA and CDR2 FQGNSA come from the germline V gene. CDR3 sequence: CASSEGTGPGSPLHL. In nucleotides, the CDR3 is TGCGCCAGCAGCGAAGGGACAGGGCCAGGATCACCCCTCCACTTG.

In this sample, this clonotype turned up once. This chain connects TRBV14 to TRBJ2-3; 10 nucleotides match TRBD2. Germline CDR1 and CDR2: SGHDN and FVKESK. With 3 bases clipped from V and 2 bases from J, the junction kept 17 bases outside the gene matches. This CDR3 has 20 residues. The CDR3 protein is CASSHGRLAGAPGHTDTQYF. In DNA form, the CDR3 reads TGTGCCAGCAGCCACGGGCGTCTAGCGGGGGCCCCGGGGCACACAGATACGCAGTATTTT.

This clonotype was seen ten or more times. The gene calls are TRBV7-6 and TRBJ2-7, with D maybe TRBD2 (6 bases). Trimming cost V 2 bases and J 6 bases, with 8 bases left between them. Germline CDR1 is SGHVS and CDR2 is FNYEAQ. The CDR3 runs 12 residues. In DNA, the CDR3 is TGTGCCAGCAGCTTAAACGGGGGCGAGCAGTACTTC. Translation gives CASSLNGGEQYF.

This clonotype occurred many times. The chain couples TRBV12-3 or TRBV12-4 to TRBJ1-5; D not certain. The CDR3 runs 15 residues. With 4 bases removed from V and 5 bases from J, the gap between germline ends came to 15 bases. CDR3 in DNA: TGTGCCAGCAGTTACGACGGGTTGGTGGATCAGCCCCAGCATTTT. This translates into CASSYDGLVDQPQHF.

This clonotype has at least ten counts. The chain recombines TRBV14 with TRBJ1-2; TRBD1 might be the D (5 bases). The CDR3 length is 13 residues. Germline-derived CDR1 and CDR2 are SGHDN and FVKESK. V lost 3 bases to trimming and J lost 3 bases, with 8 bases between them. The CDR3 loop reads CASSHTTDYGYTF. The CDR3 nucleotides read TGTGCCAGCAGCCACACGACAGACTATGGCTACACCTTC.

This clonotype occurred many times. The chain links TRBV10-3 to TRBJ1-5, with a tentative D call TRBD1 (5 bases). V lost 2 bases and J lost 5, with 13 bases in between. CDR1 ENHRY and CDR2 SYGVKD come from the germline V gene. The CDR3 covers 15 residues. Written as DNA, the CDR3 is TGTGCCATCAGTGAGGGAGGGGCCGACTATCAGCCCCAGCATTTT. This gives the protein CAISEGGADYQPQHF.

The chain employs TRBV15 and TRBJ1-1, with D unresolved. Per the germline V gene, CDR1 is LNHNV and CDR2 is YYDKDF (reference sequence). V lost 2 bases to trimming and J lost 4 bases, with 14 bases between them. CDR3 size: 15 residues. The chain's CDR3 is CATSRPHKEGTEAFF. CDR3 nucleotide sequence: TGTGCCACCAGCAGACCGCACAAGGAGGGCACTGAAGCTTTCTTT. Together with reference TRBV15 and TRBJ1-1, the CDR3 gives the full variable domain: DAMVIQNPRYQVTQFGKPVTLSCSQTLNHNVMYWYQQKSSQAPKLLFHYYDKDFNNEADTPDNFQSRRPNTSFCFLDIRSPGLGDTAMYLCATSRPHKEGTEAFFGQGTRLTVV.

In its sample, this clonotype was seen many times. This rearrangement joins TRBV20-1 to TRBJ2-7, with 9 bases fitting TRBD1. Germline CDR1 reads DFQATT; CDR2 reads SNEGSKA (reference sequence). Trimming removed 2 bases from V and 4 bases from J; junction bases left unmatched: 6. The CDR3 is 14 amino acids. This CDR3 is CSARPGQGVYEQYF. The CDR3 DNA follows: TGCAGTGCTAGACCGGGACAGGGTGTATACGAGCAGTACTTC.

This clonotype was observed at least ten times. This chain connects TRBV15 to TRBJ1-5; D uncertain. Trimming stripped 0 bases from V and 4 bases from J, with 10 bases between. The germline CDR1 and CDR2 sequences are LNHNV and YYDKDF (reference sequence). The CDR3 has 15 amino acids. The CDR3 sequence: CATSRDPGQNQPQHF. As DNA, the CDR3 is TGTGCCACCAGCAGAGATCCGGGCCAAAATCAGCCCCAGCATTTT.

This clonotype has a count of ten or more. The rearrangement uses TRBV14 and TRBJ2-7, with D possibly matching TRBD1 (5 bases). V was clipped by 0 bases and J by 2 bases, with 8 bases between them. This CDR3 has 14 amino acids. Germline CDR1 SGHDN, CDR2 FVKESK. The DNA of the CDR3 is TGTGCCAGCAGCCAAGATCCCAGGGCCTACGAGCAGTACTTC. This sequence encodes CASSQDPRAYEQYF.

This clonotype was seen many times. The CDR3 DNA reads TGTGCCAGGCCATCAGTGAGGGAAACTATGTACGAGCAGTACTTC. It codes for CARPSVRETMYEQYF. The V and J genes are TRBV9 and TRBJ2-7; D is possibly TRBD2 (5 bases). V lost 8 bases and J 4 bases, leaving 22 bases between the germline ends. Germline V gene lookup returns CDR1 SGDLS and CDR2 YYNGEE. The CDR3 contains 15 residues.

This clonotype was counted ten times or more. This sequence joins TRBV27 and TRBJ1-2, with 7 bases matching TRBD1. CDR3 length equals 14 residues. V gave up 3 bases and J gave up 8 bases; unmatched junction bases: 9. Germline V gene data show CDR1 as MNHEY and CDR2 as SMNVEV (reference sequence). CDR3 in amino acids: CASSFNRGAEGYTF. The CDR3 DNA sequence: TGTGCCAGCAGTTTCAACAGGGGAGCTGAAGGCTACACCTTC.

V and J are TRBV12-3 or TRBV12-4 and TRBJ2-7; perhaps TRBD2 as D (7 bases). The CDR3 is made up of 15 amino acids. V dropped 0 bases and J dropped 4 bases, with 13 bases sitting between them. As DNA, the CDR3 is TGTGCCAGCAGTTTAGCGGGGGGGCTGTCTTACGAGCAGTACTTC. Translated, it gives CASSLAGGLSYEQYF.

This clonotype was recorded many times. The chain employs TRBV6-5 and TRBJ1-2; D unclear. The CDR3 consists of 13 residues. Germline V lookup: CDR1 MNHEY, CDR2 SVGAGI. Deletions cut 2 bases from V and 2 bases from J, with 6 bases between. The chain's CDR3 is CASSYGGNYGYTF. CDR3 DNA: TGTGCCAGCAGTTACGGCGGGAACTATGGCTACACCTTC.

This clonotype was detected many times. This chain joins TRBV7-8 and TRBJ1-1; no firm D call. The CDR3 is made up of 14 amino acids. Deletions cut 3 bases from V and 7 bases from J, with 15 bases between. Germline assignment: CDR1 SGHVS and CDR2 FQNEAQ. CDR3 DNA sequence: TGTGCCAGCAGCTTTTATGGACGAGTGGGTGAAGCTTTCTTT. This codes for CASSFYGRVGEAFF.

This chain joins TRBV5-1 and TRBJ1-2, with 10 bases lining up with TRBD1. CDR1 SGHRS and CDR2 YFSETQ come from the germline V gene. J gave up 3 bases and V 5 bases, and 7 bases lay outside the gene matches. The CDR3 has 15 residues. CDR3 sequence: CASRRTGQGHYGYTF. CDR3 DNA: TGCGCCAGCAGGCGCACGGGACAGGGGCACTATGGCTACACCTTC. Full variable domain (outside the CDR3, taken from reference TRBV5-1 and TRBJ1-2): KAGVTQTPRYLIKTRGQQVTLSCSPISGHRSVSWYQQTPGQGLQFLFEYFSETQRNKGNFPGRFSGRQFSNSRSEMNVSTLELGDSALYLCASRRTGQGHYGYTFGSGTRLTVV.